This passage covers 8 T cell receptor beta chains from one sample sequenced in a study of blood T cell repertoires in COVID-19. Generated by immunoSEQ multiplex PCR, the TCRdb table keeps only in-frame clones and is missing some. The table shows 70,000 to 75,000 clones, with about 80% occurring only once. Sequenced input: peripheral blood. The receptors here all came from a man aged 60-69 years with active or convalescent COVID-19.

The chain carries TRBV6-5 and TRBJ2-3, with TRBD2 matching 9 bases. CDR1 MNHEY and CDR2 SVGAGI come from the germline V gene. Unmatched junction bases numbered 5, after V lost 2 bases and J lost 5 bases. This CDR3 spans 15 amino acids. The CDR3 DNA reads as TGTGCCAGCAGTTACAGGGCTAGCGGGGTAGATACGCAGTATTTT. This gives the protein CASSYRASGVDTQYF.

There are a few counts of this clone. The V gene is TRBV28, the J gene TRBJ2-7; 9 nucleotides match TRBD1. This CDR3 has 14 amino acids. With V trimmed by 6 bases and J by 3 bases, 6 bases remained unmatched. Germline V gene sequence: CDR1 MDHEN, CDR2 SYDVKM. CDR3 amino acids: CASRAGTGYYEQYF. CDR3 DNA: TGTGCCAGCAGGGCCGGGACAGGGTACTACGAGCAGTACTTC.

This clone is a singleton in its sample. The chain is built from TRBV5-1 and TRBJ2-3; TRBD2 is a possible D gene (5 bases). With 10 bases removed from V and 2 bases from J, the gap between germline ends came to 14 bases. This CDR3 is 13 amino acids long. Germline CDR1 reads SGHRS; CDR2 reads YFSETQ. CDR3: CAGARELTDTQYF. The CDR3 nucleotides are TGCGCCGGAGCCCGGGAACTCACAGATACGCAGTATTTT.

V and J are TRBV7-8 and TRBJ2-1, with TRBD1 identical over 8 bases. Germline V gives CDR1 SGHVS, CDR2 FQNEAQ. With V trimmed by 7 bases and J by 8 bases, 10 bases remained unmatched. This CDR3 contains 14 residues. Written as DNA, the CDR3 is TGTGCCAGCAACATGGACAGGGTATTGGATGAGCAGTTCTTC. Translation: CASNMDRVLDEQFF. Full variable domain (outside the CDR3, taken from reference TRBV7-8 and TRBJ2-1): GAGVSQSPRYKVAKRGQDVALRCDPISGHVSLFWYQQALGQGPEFLTYFQNEAQLDKSGLPSDRFFAERPEGSVSTLKIQRTQQEDSAVYLCASNMDRVLDEQFFGPGTRLTVL.

The chain is built from TRBV5-4 and TRBJ2-5; 7 bases are shared with TRBD1. This CDR3 comprises 13 residues. Germline V gives CDR1 SGHNT, CDR2 YYREEE (reference sequence). After removal of 4 bases from V and 2 bases from J, the junction contained 2 bases not matched to a gene. This CDR3 is CASSIQGQETQYF. CDR3 DNA sequence: TGTGCCAGCAGCATACAGGGGCAAGAGACCCAGTACTTC.

This sequence joins TRBV19 and TRBJ2-3, with 11 positions matching TRBD2. This CDR3 region has 18 residues. CDR1 LNHDA and CDR2 SQIVND come from the germline V gene (reference sequence). With V trimmed by 5 bases and J by 2 bases, 12 bases remained unmatched. The CDR3 region is CASSSLLAGAYYTDTQYF. CDR3 in DNA: TGTGCCAGTAGTTCCCTACTAGCGGGGGCTTACTACACAGATACGCAGTATTTT.

V usage is TRBV14 and J usage is TRBJ2-3; D not resolved. CDR3 length equals 13 residues. Trimming stripped 2 bases from V and 8 bases from J, with 11 bases between. The germline V gene encodes CDR1 SGHDN and CDR2 FVKESK. The CDR3 sequence: CASSQPFVSTQYF. In DNA, the CDR3 is TGTGCCAGCAGCCAACCTTTTGTGAGTACGCAGTATTTT.

The genes are TRBV18 and TRBJ2-3; tentative D call: TRBD1 (7 bases). The V and J ends lost 9 bases and 5 bases respectively, with 18 bases between them. Germline values: CDR1 KGHSH, CDR2 LQKENI. The CDR3 is 14 residues long. CDR3 protein: CASQRGQEGDTQYF. The CDR3 DNA reads TGTGCCAGTCAAAGGGGGCAGGAGGGAGATACGCAGTATTTT.